This T cell receptor beta chain comes out of a study of T cell responses to AZD1222 COVID-19 vaccine. Generated by immunoSEQ multiplex PCR, the TCRdb table keeps only in-frame clones and is missing some. The sample yields approximately 150,000 clones, just over 90% seen once. In this sample, this clone turned up once. Its specificity is unknown. Per germline, CDR1 MNHEY and CDR2 SVGAGI. The CDR3 extends over 15 amino acids. V lost 4 bases, J lost 3 bases, and 5 bases stayed unmatched. The study, taken as a whole, reports: The sample set comprised mostly white British donors with more females, and clonal diversity was possibly underestimated.

The chain carries TRBV6-5 and TRBJ2-7; 11 bases align to TRBD2. The source was peripheral blood, collected on day 0 of MenACWY control vaccination. The TCR was taken from an adult in good health. This CDR3 is CASSLTGTSGYEQYF. In nucleotides, the CDR3 is TGTGCCAGCAGTTTAACCGGGACTAGCGGCTACGAGCAGTACTTC.